One sample yielded the 29 T cell receptor beta chains listed below, sequenced in a study of CD8 T cells in ankylosing spondylitis. Broader study findings: Ankylosing spondylitis blood appeared to carry a characteristic TCR beta motif of seven to nine highly homologous variants.

TCRdb fed the 5' RACE reads into MiXCR, producing one record per CDR3 protein. Of about 90,000 distinct CDR3 sequences listed, roughly 8.5% are singletons. No antigen has been assigned to these receptors. The material sequenced was blood, either unsorted or a sorted T cell fraction (not recorded which). Receptors originate from a male donor with ankylosing spondylitis.

There are many counts of this clonotype. The chain uses TRBV4-2 and TRBJ2-2, with D perhaps being TRBD1 or TRBD2 (5 bases each). CDR3 length equals 17 residues. Germline values: CDR1 LGHNA, CDR2 YNFKEQ. The V gene lost 0 bases and the J gene lost 0 bases, with 11 bases spanning the gap. The CDR3 DNA reads as TGTGCCAGCAGCCAAGAATGGGACGGCGCGAACACCGGGGAGCTGTTTTTT. It translates to CASSQEWDGANTGELFF.

The chain couples TRBV15 to TRBJ1-5, with TRBD1 identical over 11 bases. The J segment lost 5 bases and the V segment lost 1 base, leaving 7 bases of the junction unmatched. CDR3 size: 17 residues. Germline-derived CDR1 and CDR2 are LNHNV and YYDKDF (reference sequence). The CDR3 protein is CATSRVEDRGQDQPQHF. CDR3 sequence (DNA): TGTGCCACCAGCAGAGTGGAGGACAGGGGGCAGGATCAGCCCCAGCATTTT.

As for this clonotype: The junction shows a germline mismatch at one end, possibly a read error. This chain connects TRBV5-5 to TRBJ2-2; possibly TRBD2 for D (6 bases). Germline V gene sequence: CDR1 SGHKS, CDR2 YYEKEE (reference sequence). This CDR3 spans 13 amino acids. The CDR3 DNA is TGTGCCAGCAGCCCAGGGTACACCGGGGGGCTGTTTTTT. Amino acids: CASSPGYTGGLFF.

This clonotype was observed a few times. The V call is TRBV12-5, the J call TRBJ2-3, with TRBD2 as a possible D gene (6 bases). V was cut by 4 bases and J by 1 base, with 18 bases left in between. This CDR3 is 17 amino acids long. CDR1 and CDR2 (germline): LGHNT, FRNRAP. CDR3 protein: CASGSYVGGSRTDTQYF. The DNA for the CDR3 is TGTGCTAGTGGTTCCTACGTGGGAGGCTCCCGCACAGATACGCAGTATTTT.

This clonotype has at least ten counts. The genes are TRBV11-2 and TRBJ2-7; D uncertain. This CDR3 spans 16 amino acids. Germline lookup yields CDR1 SGHAT and CDR2 FQNNGV. With 6 bases removed from V and 6 bases from J, the gap between germline ends came to 24 bases. CDR3 residues: CASSVLMGPLAFEQYF. CDR3 DNA: TGTGCCAGCAGTGTACTTATGGGCCCCCTGGCCTTCGAGCAGTACTTC.

The chain joins TRBV28 to TRBJ2-5; D is possibly TRBD2 (5 bases). This CDR3 spans 13 amino acids. Germline V gene lookup returns CDR1 MDHEN and CDR2 SYDVKM. V lost 5 bases to trimming and J lost 5 bases, with 12 bases between them. The CDR3 DNA follows: TGTGCCAGCAGTCCCTTAGAGGGTGAGACCCAGTACTTC. The encoded protein is CASSPLEGETQYF.

The table lists this clonotype with many counts. The rearrangement links TRBV27 to TRBJ2-1, with a weak D call TRBD1 (5 bases). Germline CDR1 MNHEY, CDR2 SMNVEV (reference sequence). The CDR3 is made up of 15 amino acids. V was cut by 4 bases and J by 2 bases, with 12 bases left in between. This CDR3 reads CASSSYRSTYNEQFF. The DNA for the CDR3 is TGTGCCAGCAGTTCTTACAGGTCCACCTACAATGAGCAGTTCTTC.

This clonotype was seen a few times. The chain employs TRBV6-2 or TRBV6-3 and TRBJ2-1; D might be TRBD2 (5 bases). Germline loops: CDR1 MNHEY, CDR2 SVGEGT. The CDR3 is made up of 15 amino acids. Trimming removed 7 bases at V and 8 bases at J, with 21 bases between. The CDR3 DNA reads as TGTGCCAGCACGGACTCCCGACGGGGTACTCATGAGCAGTTCTTC. Translating gives CASTDSRRGTHEQFF.

The V call is TRBV7-9, the J call TRBJ1-1; 10 bases are a match to TRBD1. Germline V gene data show CDR1 as SEHNR and CDR2 as FQNEAQ (reference sequence). J was trimmed by 5 bases and V by 5 bases; bases with no gene match: 8. The CDR3 loop spans 15 amino acids. This CDR3 reads CASSPRQGARTEAFF. As DNA, the CDR3 is TGTGCCAGCAGCCCGAGACAGGGGGCGAGGACTGAAGCTTTCTTT. The entire variable domain, with the rest obtained from reference TRBV7-9 and TRBJ1-1, is as follows: DTGVSQNPRHKITKRGQNVTFRCDPISEHNRLYWYRQTLGQGPEFLTYFQNEAQLEKSRLLSDRFSAERPKGSFSTLEIQRTEQGDSAMYLCASSPRQGARTEAFFGQGTRLTVV.

This clonotype occurred many times. The rearrangement joins TRBV27 to TRBJ2-7, with 7 bases that match TRBD2. CDR1 is MNHEY and CDR2 is SMNVEV in the germline V gene (reference sequence). The CDR3 sequence is 14 residues long. Trimming removed 5 bases from V and 5 bases from J; junction bases left unmatched: 9. The CDR3 DNA sequence: TGTGCCAGCAGTAGAACCGCGACTAGCCACGAGCAGTACGTC. Protein: CASSRTATSHEQYV.

This clonotype occurred a few times. CDR3 sequence: CASSQHLVAGELFF. The CDR3 DNA is TGTGCCAGCAGCCAACACCTTGTTGCCGGGGAGCTGTTTTTT. This rearrangement joins TRBV27 to TRBJ2-2; D call uncertain. Trimming stripped 6 bases from V and 6 bases from J, with 14 bases between. CDR1 and CDR2 (germline): MNHEY, SMNVEV (reference sequence). There are 14 residues in the CDR3.

The chain joins TRBV6-2 or TRBV6-3 to TRBJ2-7; D is uncertain. Between the trimmed V and J ends, which lost 2 bases and 4 bases, there was a span of 15 bases. The germline CDR1 and CDR2 sequences are MNHEY and SVGEGT. This CDR3 contains 15 residues. As DNA, the CDR3 is TGTGCCAGCAGTTACGGGCTTTTGGGCTGGTACGAGCAGTACGTC. Translation: CASSYGLLGWYEQYV.

In its sample, this clonotype was seen many times. The chain carries TRBV5-5 and TRBJ1-5; 7 bases align to TRBD1. With 5 bases clipped from V and 6 bases from J, the junction kept 8 bases outside the gene matches. The germline V gene encodes CDR1 SGHKS and CDR2 YYEKEE (reference sequence). This CDR3 is 14 amino acids long. CDR3 sequence reads: CASSPGGSSQPQHF. As DNA, the CDR3 is TGTGCCAGCAGTCCAGGGGGGTCGAGTCAGCCCCAGCATTTT.

The V call is TRBV11-2, the J call TRBJ1-1; D ambiguous. Germline lookup yields CDR1 SGHAT and CDR2 FQNNGV. V lost 8 bases, J lost 5 bases, and 12 bases lay in between. The CDR3 is 12 amino acids. The CDR3 sequence is CASREDWTEAFF. The CDR3 DNA reads as TGTGCCAGCCGAGAGGACTGGACTGAAGCTTTCTTT.

At least ten counts were recorded for this clonotype. The chain uses TRBV7-9 and TRBJ2-7, with D possibly being TRBD2 (5 bases). This CDR3 has 16 amino acids. The germline gives CDR1 SEHNR, CDR2 FQNEAQ (reference sequence). Deletions cut 5 bases from V and 0 bases from J, with 17 bases between. The CDR3 DNA is TGTGCCAGCAGCGGGAGCCGTGGGTCCCTCTCCTACGAGCAGTACTTC. Its protein product is CASSGSRGSLSYEQYF. The whole variable domain, filled in from reference TRBV7-9 and TRBJ2-7, reads DTGVSQNPRHKITKRGQNVTFRCDPISEHNRLYWYRQTLGQGPEFLTYFQNEAQLEKSRLLSDRFSAERPKGSFSTLEIQRTEQGDSAMYLCASSGSRGSLSYEQYFGPGTRLTVT.

This clonotype was detected many times. This chain joins TRBV27 and TRBJ2-1; no firm D call. Trimming took 2 bases from V and 2 from J, leaving 10 bases between them. CDR1 and CDR2 (germline): MNHEY, SMNVEV (reference sequence). CDR3 length equals 15 residues. The CDR3, as DNA: TGTGCCAGCAGTTTAACCCGGACCACCTACAATGAGCAGTTCTTC. This gives the protein CASSLTRTTYNEQFF.

This clonotype was seen a few times. This chain uses TRBV27 with TRBJ2-5, with D maybe TRBD1 (5 bases). The CDR3 spans 15 residues. Trimming pared 1 base from V and 3 bases from J, leaving 12 bases between. Per the germline V gene, CDR1 is MNHEY and CDR2 is SMNVEV (reference sequence). CDR3 in amino acids: CASSLYGLGEETQYF. CDR3 nucleotide sequence: TGTGCCAGCAGTTTATACGGGCTAGGGGAAGAGACCCAGTACTTC.

V gene TRBV2 combines with J gene TRBJ1-4, with unresolved D. The V and J ends lost 2 bases and 8 bases respectively, with 15 bases between them. Germline V gene sequence: CDR1 SNHLY, CDR2 FYNNEI. The length of the CDR3 is 15 residues. The CDR3 spells CASSERNLGGEKLFF. The CDR3 DNA sequence: TGTGCCAGCAGTGAACGGAATCTCGGAGGGGAAAAACTGTTTTTT.

This clonotype was recorded at least ten times. The chain has TRBV7-8 and TRBJ2-1; 7 nucleotides align to TRBD1. Losses at the gene ends were 5 bases for V and 5 bases for J; bases not matched to a gene: 15. The CDR3 has 17 residues. CDR1 and CDR2 from the germline V gene are SGHVS and FQNEAQ. Here the CDR3 DNA reads TGTGCCAGCAGCCAACCCTCGGCCAGGGGGTCGAACAATGAGCAGTTCTTC. This codes for CASSQPSARGSNNEQFF.

This clonotype has a handful of counts. J is TRBJ2-7 and V is TRBV5-1; D possibly corresponds to TRBD2 (6 bases). CDR3 length: 15 amino acids. CDR1 SGHRS and CDR2 YFSETQ come from the germline V gene. Trimming took 0 bases from V and 0 from J, leaving 10 bases between them. The CDR3 region is CASSLVEGGSYEQYV. As DNA, the CDR3 is TGCGCCAGCAGCTTGGTAGAGGGAGGCTCCTACGAGCAGTACGTC.

The chain uses TRBV4-2 and TRBJ2-5, with a possible D match to TRBD2 (5 bases). The CDR3 extends over 16 amino acids. Looked up from germline, CDR1 is LGHNA and CDR2 is YNFKEQ. Trimming shortened V by 2 bases and J by 5 bases, and 18 bases separated the two germline ends. This CDR3 reads CASSQNQLAEGETQYF. In nucleotides, the CDR3 is TGTGCCAGCAGCCAAAATCAGCTAGCAGAGGGTGAGACCCAGTACTTC.

V usage is TRBV20-1 and J usage is TRBJ2-3; 7 nucleotides match TRBD2. Germline lookup yields CDR1 DFQATT and CDR2 SNEGSKA (reference sequence). Trimming at V came to 0 bases and at J to 4 bases, leaving 10 bases not matched to a gene. The CDR3 runs 16 residues. The CDR3 here is CSARDLNAGEADTQYF. The CDR3 nucleotides read TGCAGTGCTAGAGATCTAAACGCGGGAGAGGCAGATACGCAGTATTTT.

This clonotype was counted only a few times. V usage is TRBV19 and J usage is TRBJ1-1; 7 bases map to TRBD1. With 2 bases clipped from V and 1 base from J, the junction kept 7 bases outside the gene matches. Germline CDR1 is LNHDA and CDR2 is SQIVND (reference sequence). The CDR3 length is 16 residues. CDR3 DNA sequence: TGTGCCAGTAGTATAATAGCCGGGACAGAGAACACTGAAGCTTTCTTT. Protein: CASSIIAGTENTEAFF.

In this sample, this clonotype is medium-sized. The V and J genes are TRBV6-2 or TRBV6-3 and TRBJ2-1, with 9 bases aligning to TRBD2. Germline V gene sequence: CDR1 MNHEY, CDR2 SVGEGT. The CDR3 extends over 15 amino acids. Trimming took 2 bases from V and 7 from J; bases not matched to a gene: 6. The CDR3 region has the DNA TGTGCCAGCAGTTACGAAGCGGGAGGTGGGAATGAGCAGTTCTTC. Residues: CASSYEAGGGNEQFF.

Ten or more counts support this clonotype. The chain employs TRBV6-4 and TRBJ2-2; TRBD1 or TRBD2 may be the D gene (6 bases each). This CDR3 is built from 15 residues. The germline V and J ends were trimmed by 4 bases and 4 bases, with 13 bases remaining between them. CDR1 is MRHNA and CDR2 is SNTAGT in the germline V gene. The CDR3 nucleotides read TGTGCCAGCAGTGTAGGGGGGATCGGCACCGGGGAGCTGTTTTTT. Residues: CASSVGGIGTGELFF.

At least ten counts were recorded for this clonotype. The chain employs TRBV6-1 and TRBJ2-7; D possibly corresponds to TRBD2 (5 bases). Trimming took off 7 bases at V and 7 bases at J, with 26 bases between the two ends. CDR1 and CDR2 (germline): MNHNS, SASEGT. This CDR3 is 16 amino acids long. CDR3 residues: CASKRAQQSGSNEQYV. CDR3 nucleotide sequence: TGTGCCAGCAAGAGAGCTCAGCAAAGCGGATCGAATGAGCAGTACGTC.

This clonotype has only one observation. Since a much larger clone is just one base distant, this may be a read error. The chain joins TRBV2 to TRBJ2-5; D possibly corresponds to TRBD1 (5 bases). The CDR3 extends over 16 amino acids. Germline CDR1 SNHLY, CDR2 FYNNEI. The CDR3 here is CASRIKGALPQETQCF. CDR3 DNA: TGTGCCAGCAGGATTAAAGGGGCACTACCCCAAGAGACCCAGTGCTTC.

This clonotype was detected only a few times. The chain links TRBV12-3 or TRBV12-4 to TRBJ2-1; the D is unclear. V lost 1 base to trimming and J lost 7 bases, with 11 bases between them. This CDR3 has 14 amino acids. CDR3 bases: TGTGCCAGCAGTTTAGAAGTCAAGGCAAATGAGCAGTTCTTC. Amino acids: CASSLEVKANEQFF.

This clonotype was counted at least ten times. This rearrangement joins TRBV20-1 to TRBJ2-2; the D is unclear. Germline-derived CDR1 and CDR2 are DFQATT and SNEGSKA (reference sequence). This CDR3 has 10 amino acids. V was shortened by 8 bases and J by 6 bases, with 7 bases between the two germline ends. In nucleotides, the CDR3 is TGCAGTCCTGAATCCGGGGAGCTGTTTTTT. Residues: CSPESGELFF.